What follows describes a single TCR beta chain. The sample belongs to a study of blood T cell repertoires in COVID-19. The overall study: T cells, B-cell-depleted T cells, or PBMCs supplied cDNA or gDNA.

V was clipped by 4 bases and J by 7 bases, with 7 bases between them. The CDR3 contains 12 residues. Profiled with immunoSEQ multiplex PCR; TCRdb holds only in-frame clones, not every one. The sample lists some 460,000 clones; roughly 90% were seen once. This TCR derives from a woman aged 30 to 39 with acute or convalescent COVID-19. V gene TRBV12-3 or TRBV12-4 combines with J gene TRBJ2-2; D is uncertain. Sequences were obtained from peripheral blood. The CDR3, as DNA: TGTGCCAGCAGTTACTTTGGCGGGGAGCTGTTTTTT. The encoded protein is CASSYFGGELFF.